Shown below are 27 T cell receptor beta chains from a single sample sequenced in a study of identical twins. One entry per CDR3 protein, called by TCRdb with MiXCR from the 5' RACE reads. This sample yields 500,000 to 650,000 distinct CDR3 sequences, of which 7% to 7.5% are seen a single time; 1.6% belongs to the top ten. These data were also filed under a second study, of yellow fever vaccine responses in identical twins.

The sample taken for sequencing was PBMCs. The receptors originated from a woman under 30 in good health.

This clonotype was recorded many times. The chain's CDR3 is CASSLARGSAGNTIYF. The CDR3 DNA is TGTGCCAGCAGTTTAGCGCGAGGGAGTGCTGGAAACACCATATATTTT. The gene calls are TRBV12-3 or TRBV12-4 and TRBJ1-3; D unclear. V shed 0 bases and J shed 2 bases, with 11 bases lying between them. The CDR3 covers 16 residues.

J is TRBJ2-3 and V is TRBV6-1, with D unclear. The germline V gene has CDR1 MNHNS and CDR2 SASEGT. CDR3 size: 14 residues. V was cut by 1 base and J by 9 bases, with 14 bases left in between. The CDR3 DNA follows: TGTGCCAGCAGTGAAGAAGGAATCTGGGGAACGCAGTATTTT. It encodes CASSEEGIWGTQYF.

This clonotype was seen repeatedly, ten times or more. This chain connects TRBV2 to TRBJ2-3; 10 bases align to TRBD2. The CDR3 consists of 18 residues. Germline V gene data show CDR1 as SNHLY and CDR2 as FYNNEI. The V gene end was trimmed by 4 bases and the J gene end by 6 bases; junction bases not matched to a gene: 16. The CDR3: CASSVASGSITHFDTQYF. In DNA, the CDR3 is TGTGCCAGCAGTGTTGCTAGCGGGAGCATCACACACTTCGATACGCAGTATTTT. Full variable domain (rest looked up from reference TRBV2 and TRBJ2-3): EPEVTQTPSHQVTQMGQEVILRCVPISNHLYFYWYRQILGQKVEFLVSFYNNEISEKSEIFDDQFSVERPDGSNFTLKIRSTKLEDSAMYFCASSVASGSITHFDTQYFGPGTRLTVL.

This clonotype has more than one count but fewer than ten. The V gene is TRBV3-1, the J gene TRBJ2-1; 9 nucleotides align to TRBD2. This CDR3 region has 15 residues. The J segment lost 7 bases and the V segment lost 2 bases, leaving 6 bases of the junction unmatched. The germline gives CDR1 LGHDT, CDR2 YNNKEL (reference sequence). CDR3 coding DNA: TGTGCCAGCAGCCAAACAGCGGGAGGATGGAATGAGCAGTTCTTC. It encodes CASSQTAGGWNEQFF.

This clonotype has just a few counts. V gene TRBV6-1 combines with J gene TRBJ2-7, with D unresolved. Trimming pared 5 bases from V and 0 bases from J, leaving 14 bases between. CDR1 MNHNS and CDR2 SASEGT come from the germline V gene. CDR3 length equals 15 residues. For the CDR3, the DNA is TGTGCCAGCAGTATGACCCGAACAAGCTCCTACGAGCAGTACGTC. Translating it yields CASSMTRTSSYEQYV.

This clonotype was detected many times. The genes are TRBV28 and TRBJ2-3; D could derive from TRBD1 or TRBD2 (5 bases each). Germline V lookup: CDR1 MDHEN, CDR2 SYDVKM. The CDR3 has 16 amino acids. With 6 bases removed from V and 6 bases from J, the gap between germline ends came to 22 bases. The CDR3 protein is CASSLHGARGWDTQYF. The DNA for the CDR3 is TGTGCCAGCAGCCTCCATGGGGCTCGAGGGTGGGATACGCAGTATTTT.

The DNA for the CDR3 is TGCGCCAGCAGCTCCCTGGGACAGGGGAGCACAGATACGCAGTATTTT. It is translated as CASSSLGQGSTDTQYF. V and J are TRBV5-1 and TRBJ2-3; TRBD1 matches at 10 bases. Germline loops: CDR1 SGHRS, CDR2 YFSETQ. Trimming at V came to 3 bases and at J to 0 bases, leaving 4 bases not matched to a gene. This CDR3 spans 16 amino acids.

This clonotype was counted ten times or more. The chain carries TRBV7-6 and TRBJ1-1, with no clear D. The V and J ends lost 6 bases and 1 base respectively, with 18 bases between them. CDR3 length: 16 residues. Looked up from germline, CDR1 is SGHVS and CDR2 is FNYEAQ. CDR3 nucleotide sequence: TGTGCCAGCAGTCCCCCCGGTCAAGGAAGGAACACTGAAGCTTTCTTT. This translates into CASSPPGQGRNTEAFF.

The V call is TRBV20-1, the J call TRBJ2-1, with 8 bases matching TRBD2. CDR3 length: 15 amino acids. Germline trimming cut 6 bases from V and 1 base from J; bases unmatched to any gene: 8. Germline V gene lookup returns CDR1 DFQATT and CDR2 SNEGSKA (reference sequence). CDR3 nucleotide sequence: TGCAGTGCAGAAGCGGGAGCGTCTTCCTACAATGAGCAGTTCTTC. It yields the protein CSAEAGASSYNEQFF.

The chain has TRBV5-1 and TRBJ2-1; D is uncertain. The germline V gene encodes CDR1 SGHRS and CDR2 YFSETQ. The CDR3 spans 12 residues. V dropped 3 bases and J dropped 5 bases, with 6 bases sitting between them. CDR3 amino acids: CASSSGNNEQFF. The CDR3 bases are TGCGCCAGCAGCTCAGGAAACAATGAGCAGTTCTTC.

This clonotype was detected only a few times. The gene calls are TRBV25-1 and TRBJ2-7; D not certain. With 2 bases removed from V and 0 bases from J, the gap between germline ends came to 11 bases. CDR3 length equals 15 residues. Germline values: CDR1 MGHDK, CDR2 SYGVNS. This chain's CDR3 is CASSEGRLSSYEQYF. CDR3 coding DNA: TGTGCCAGCAGTGAAGGTCGGTTAAGCTCCTACGAGCAGTACTTC.

The chain recombines TRBV28 with TRBJ2-1; TRBD2 aligns across 8 bases. Germline assignment: CDR1 MDHEN and CDR2 SYDVKM. V was pared by 4 bases and J by 8 bases, with 13 bases of the junction left unmatched. There are 16 residues in the CDR3. The CDR3 bases are TGTGCCAGCAGTTCCCCCGGTAGCGGGGTGAGGGATGAGCAGTTCTTC. Its protein product is CASSSPGSGVRDEQFF.

A few counts support this clonotype. The chain links TRBV20-1 to TRBJ2-1, with 8 nucleotides matching TRBD2. V lost 4 bases and J lost 0; bases outside the gene matches: 8. This CDR3 has 16 amino acids. CDR1 is DFQATT, CDR2 SNEGSKA, per germline (reference sequence). The CDR3 DNA reads TGCAGTGCTAAATCGGGAGGGCCCCACTCCTACAATGAGCAGTTCTTC. Residues: CSAKSGGPHSYNEQFF.

In nucleotides, the CDR3 is TGTGCCAGCAGCTTAGGGGCAGGGGGAGCCTACAATGAGCAGTTCTTC. It specifies CASSLGAGGAYNEQFF. The chain carries TRBV11-2 and TRBJ2-1; 7 bases match TRBD1. Per the germline V gene, CDR1 is SGHAT and CDR2 is FQNNGV. The CDR3 length is 16 residues. Trimming took 1 base from V and 2 from J; bases not matched to a gene: 5.

This clonotype turned up a few times. The chain has TRBV12-3 or TRBV12-4 and TRBJ1-6; a weak D match, TRBD1 (6 bases). CDR3 length: 14 residues. V gave up 3 bases and J gave up 8 bases, with 11 bases separating them. The chain's CDR3 is CASSLKGGDSPLHF. The CDR3 DNA follows: TGTGCCAGCAGTTTGAAAGGGGGGGATTCACCCCTCCACTTT.

This clonotype was seen repeatedly, ten times or more. This chain uses TRBV20-1 with TRBJ2-7, with TRBD1 identical over 8 bases. Germline-derived CDR1 and CDR2 are DFQATT and SNEGSKA (reference sequence). This CDR3 is 12 amino acids long. V lost 4 bases, J lost 4 bases, and 3 bases stayed unmatched. The CDR3 spells CSATDRGYEQYV. CDR3 in DNA: TGCAGTGCTACAGACAGGGGATACGAGCAGTACGTC.

The chain couples TRBV6-5 to TRBJ2-2; unclear D gene. From germline, CDR1 is MNHEY and CDR2 SVGAGI. Trimming left V 7 bases short and J 3 bases short, with 6 bases between. The CDR3 spans 12 residues. For the CDR3, the DNA is TGTGCCAGCACCTCGGACACCGGGGAGCTGTTTTTT. Its protein product is CASTSDTGELFF.

This clonotype showed up many times. This CDR3 reads CSASPGSSTDTQYF. DNA for the CDR3: TGCAGTGCTAGTCCCGGCAGTAGCACAGATACGCAGTATTTT. The V and J genes are TRBV20-1 and TRBJ2-3; D call uncertain. The CDR3 length is 14 residues. Germline V gene sequence: CDR1 DFQATT, CDR2 SNEGSKA (reference sequence). V was cut by 3 bases and J by 0 bases, with 10 bases left in between.

This clonotype occurred many times. This chain uses TRBV11-2 with TRBJ2-1; 8 bases align to TRBD2. Germline assignment: CDR1 SGHAT and CDR2 FQNNGV. The CDR3 is made up of 16 amino acids. V trimming: 3 bases; J trimming: 6 bases; junction bases outside the gene matches: 10. CDR3 amino acids: CASSFYRGLEGNEQFF. CDR3 nucleotide sequence: TGTGCCAGCAGCTTCTACCGGGGACTAGAGGGCAATGAGCAGTTCTTC.

The CDR3: CASSIPTVLGTEAFF. The CDR3 DNA follows: TGTGCCAGTAGTATCCCGACAGTCTTGGGCACTGAAGCTTTCTTT. The chain recombines TRBV19 with TRBJ1-1, with D possibly TRBD1 on 5 matching bases. The V gene lost 3 bases and the J gene lost 4 bases, with 15 bases spanning the gap. The CDR3 consists of 15 residues. The germline V gene encodes CDR1 LNHDA and CDR2 SQIVND (reference sequence).

The chain carries TRBV5-1 and TRBJ2-4, with D tentatively TRBD1 (5 bases). The CDR3 spans 16 residues. Germline V lookup: CDR1 SGHRS, CDR2 YFSETQ. The germline V and J ends were trimmed by 4 bases and 1 base, with 15 bases remaining between them. CDR3 loop: CASSPTAVFAKNIQYF. DNA for the CDR3: TGCGCCAGCAGCCCGACAGCCGTTTTTGCCAAAAACATTCAGTACTTC.

J is TRBJ2-7 and V is TRBV27, with a tentative D call TRBD1 (8 bases). Germline V gene lookup returns CDR1 MNHEY and CDR2 SMNVEV (reference sequence). CDR3 length: 16 amino acids. The V end lost 5 bases, the J end lost 3 bases, and 20 bases lay between the germline ends. CDR3 sequence: CASSTRGQGGNYEQYF. CDR3 DNA: TGTGCCAGCAGTACAAGAGGACAGGGAGGGAACTACGAGCAGTACTTC.

This clonotype was detected ten times or more. The CDR3 DNA follows: TGTGCCAGCAGCCAAAGGCGGGGACGGGAGGTTCGGAATGAGCAGTTCTTC. It codes for CASSQRRGREVRNEQFF. The chain uses TRBV3-1 and TRBJ2-1; 7 nucleotides align to TRBD2. V was clipped by 2 bases and J by 7 bases; unmatched bases: 14. The CDR3 has 17 residues. Per germline, CDR1 LGHDT and CDR2 YNNKEL (reference sequence).

There are a few counts of this clonotype. The rearrangement links TRBV5-1 to TRBJ2-7; 9 bases are a match to TRBD2. V lost 1 base to trimming and J lost 3 bases; unmatched junction nucleotides: 8. CDR1 and CDR2 (germline): SGHRS, YFSETQ. The CDR3 loop spans 16 amino acids. This CDR3 reads CASSLPSGRPIYEQYF. The CDR3 nucleotides are TGCGCCAGCAGCTTGCCCAGCGGGAGGCCCATCTACGAGCAGTACTTC.

This clonotype was counted a few times. The rearrangement links TRBV11-1 to TRBJ2-1, with D unresolved. The V end was cut by 2 bases, the J end by 2 bases, with 10 bases between. Per the germline V gene, CDR1 is SGHAT and CDR2 is FQDESV (reference sequence). The CDR3 sequence is 15 residues long. The CDR3 region is CASSLFSQTYNEQFF. The CDR3 DNA reads TGTGCCAGCAGCTTATTTTCCCAGACCTACAATGAGCAGTTCTTC. Drawing the rest from reference TRBV11-1 and TRBJ2-1, the complete variable domain is EAEVAQSPRYKITEKSQAVAFWCDPISGHATLYWYRQILGQGPELLVQFQDESVVDDSQLPKDRFSAERLKGVDSTLKIQPAELGDSAMYLCASSLFSQTYNEQFFGPGTRLTVL.

This clonotype was seen many times. The V and J genes are TRBV5-1 and TRBJ1-1; 7 nucleotides agree with TRBD1. The CDR3 is made up of 14 amino acids. V trimming: 0 bases; J trimming: 5 bases; junction bases outside the gene matches: 4. Germline CDR1 reads SGHRS; CDR2 reads YFSETQ. The chain's CDR3 is CASSLEGARTEAFF. The CDR3 nucleotides are TGCGCCAGCAGCTTGGAGGGGGCGCGTACTGAAGCTTTCTTT.

This clonotype was seen repeatedly, ten times or more. This sequence joins TRBV12-3 or TRBV12-4 and TRBJ2-4; D may match TRBD1 or TRBD2 (6 bases each). Trimming pared 7 bases from V and 8 bases from J, leaving 24 bases between. The CDR3 is 16 residues long. The CDR3 is CASTPNIGGRLDIQYF. The CDR3 nucleotides are TGTGCCAGCACTCCAAACATTGGGGGGCGCCTAGACATTCAGTACTTC.